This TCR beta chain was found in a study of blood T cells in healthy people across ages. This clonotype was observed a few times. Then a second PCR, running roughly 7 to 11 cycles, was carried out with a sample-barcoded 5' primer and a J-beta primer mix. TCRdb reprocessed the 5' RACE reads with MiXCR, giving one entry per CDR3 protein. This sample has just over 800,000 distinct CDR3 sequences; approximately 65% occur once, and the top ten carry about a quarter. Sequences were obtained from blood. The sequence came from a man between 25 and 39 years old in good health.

CDR3 nucleotides: TGCAGCGTAGCCCCCAATGGAAATGAGCAGTTCTTC. Its protein product is CSVAPNGNEQFF. The rearrangement uses TRBV29-1 and TRBJ2-1; D gene ambiguous. Looked up from germline, CDR1 is SQVTM and CDR2 is ANQGSEA. V lost 6 bases and J lost 7, with 13 bases in between. The CDR3 is 12 residues long.